This T cell receptor beta chain emerged from a study of prognosis after radiotherapy for stage I lung cancer. Study findings and constraints: Patients with and without metastases reportedly differed in TRBV and TRBJ gene usage frequencies.

The V end was cut by 5 bases, the J end by 5 bases, with 12 bases between. Germline loops: CDR1 SGHVS, CDR2 FNYEAQ. This CDR3 has 13 amino acids. Starting from genomic DNA, TCR beta CDR3 was amplified through two-round multiplex PCR. Amplification during the initial PCR round employed primers specific to each TRBV and TRBJ gene. TCRdb reprocessed the multiplex PCR reads via MiXCR and lists one record per CDR3 protein. The profile shows some 10,000 distinct CDR3 sequences, just over 35% of them singletons. The sample holds many counts of this clonotype. The antigen is not known. The chain links TRBV7-6 to TRBJ1-1, with unresolved D. The sequencing here drew on PBMCs, taken before or after stereotactic body radiation therapy (not recorded which). The TCR originated in a donor aged 50 or older with non-small cell lung cancer. CDR3 loop: CASSQAMGTEAFF. CDR3 in DNA: TGTGCCAGCAGCCAAGCCATGGGGACTGAAGCTTTCTTT.